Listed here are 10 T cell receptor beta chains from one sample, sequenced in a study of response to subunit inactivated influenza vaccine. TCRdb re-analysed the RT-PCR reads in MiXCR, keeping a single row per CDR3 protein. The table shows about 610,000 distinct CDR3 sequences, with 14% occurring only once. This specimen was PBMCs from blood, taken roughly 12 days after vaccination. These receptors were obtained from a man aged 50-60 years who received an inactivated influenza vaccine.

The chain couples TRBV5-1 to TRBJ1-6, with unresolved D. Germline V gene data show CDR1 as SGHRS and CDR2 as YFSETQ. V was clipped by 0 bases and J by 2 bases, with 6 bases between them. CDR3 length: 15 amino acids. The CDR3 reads CASSLGSPYNSPLHF. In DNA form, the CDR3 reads TGCGCCAGCAGCTTGGGTAGCCCCTATAATTCACCCCTCCACTTT.

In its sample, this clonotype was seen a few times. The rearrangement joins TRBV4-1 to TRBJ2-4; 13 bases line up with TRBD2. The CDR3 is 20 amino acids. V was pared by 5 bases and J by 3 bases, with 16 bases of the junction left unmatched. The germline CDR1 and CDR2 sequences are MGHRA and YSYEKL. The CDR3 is CASSKRTSGSGEWDKNIQYF. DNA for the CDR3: TGCGCCAGCAGCAAGCGGACTAGCGGGAGTGGAGAATGGGACAAAAACATTCAGTACTTC.

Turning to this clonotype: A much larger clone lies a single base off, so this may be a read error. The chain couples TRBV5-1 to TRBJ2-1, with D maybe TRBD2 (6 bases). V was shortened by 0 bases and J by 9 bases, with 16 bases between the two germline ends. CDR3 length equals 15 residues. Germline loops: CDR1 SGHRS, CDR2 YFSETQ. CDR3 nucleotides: TGCGCCAGCAGCTTGGACCCGGGGAGGAGCACTGAGCAGTTCTTC. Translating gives CASSLDPGRSTEQFF.

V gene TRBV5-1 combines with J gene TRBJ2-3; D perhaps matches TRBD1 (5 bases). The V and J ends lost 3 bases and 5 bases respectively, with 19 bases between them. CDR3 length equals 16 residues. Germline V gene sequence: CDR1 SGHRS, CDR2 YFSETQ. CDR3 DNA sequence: TGCGCCAGCAGCTCCCCGGTATTCGGCAGGGTAGATACGCAGTATTTT. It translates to CASSSPVFGRVDTQYF.

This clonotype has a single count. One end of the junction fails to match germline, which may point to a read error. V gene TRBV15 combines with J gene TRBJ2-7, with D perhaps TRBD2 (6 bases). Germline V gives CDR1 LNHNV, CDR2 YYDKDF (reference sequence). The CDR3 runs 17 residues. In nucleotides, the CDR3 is TGTGTCACCAGCAGGAGGGACCGCGGATGGCAAACCTACGAGCAGTACTTC. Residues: CVTSRRDRGWQTYEQYF. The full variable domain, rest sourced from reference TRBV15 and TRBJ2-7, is DAMVIQNPRYQVTQFGKPVTLSCSQTLNHNVMYWYQQKSSQAPKLLFHYYDKDFNNEADTPDNFQSRRPNTSFCFLDIRSPGLGDTAMYLCVTSRRDRGWQTYEQYFGPGTRLTVT.

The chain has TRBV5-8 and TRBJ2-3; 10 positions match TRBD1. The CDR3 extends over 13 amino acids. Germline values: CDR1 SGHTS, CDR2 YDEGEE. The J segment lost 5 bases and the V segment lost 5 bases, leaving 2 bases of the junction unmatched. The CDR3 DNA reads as TGTGCCAGCAGGGACAGGGGGAAAGATACGCAGTATTTT. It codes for CASRDRGKDTQYF.

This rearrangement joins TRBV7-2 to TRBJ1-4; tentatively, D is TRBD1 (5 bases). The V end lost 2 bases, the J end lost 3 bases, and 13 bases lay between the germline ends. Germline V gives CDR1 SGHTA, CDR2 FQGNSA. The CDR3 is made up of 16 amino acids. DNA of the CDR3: TGTGCCAGCAGCTTACAGGGTTACGTGGCTAATGAAAAACTGTTTTTT. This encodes CASSLQGYVANEKLFF.

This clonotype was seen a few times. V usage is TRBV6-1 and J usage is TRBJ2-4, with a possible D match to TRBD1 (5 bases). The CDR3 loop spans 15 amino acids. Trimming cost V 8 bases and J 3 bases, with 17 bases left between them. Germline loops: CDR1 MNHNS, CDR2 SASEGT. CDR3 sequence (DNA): TGTGCCAGCGTCGGGTGGGGCCAGGGCAAAAACATTCAGTACTTC. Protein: CASVGWGQGKNIQYF.

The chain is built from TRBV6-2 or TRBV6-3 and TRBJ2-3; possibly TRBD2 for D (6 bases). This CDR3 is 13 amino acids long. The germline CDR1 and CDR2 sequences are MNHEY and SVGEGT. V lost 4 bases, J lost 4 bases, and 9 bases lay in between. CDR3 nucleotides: TGTGCCAGCAGTTTCCTAGCGCCAGATACGCAGTATTTT. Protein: CASSFLAPDTQYF.

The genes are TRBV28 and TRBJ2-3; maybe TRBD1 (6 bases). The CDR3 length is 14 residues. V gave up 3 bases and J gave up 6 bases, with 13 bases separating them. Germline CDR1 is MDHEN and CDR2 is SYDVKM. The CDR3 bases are TGTGCCAGCAGTTTGGTACAGGGAATGGATACGCAGTATTTT. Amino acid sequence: CASSLVQGMDTQYF.